These 26 T cell receptor beta chains were sequenced from one sample in a study of OX40 agonist ivuxolimab in advanced cancers. Profiling relied on immunoSEQ multiplex PCR, and the TCRdb table lists in-frame clones only, not all of them. This table has approximately 31,000 clones, 88% appearing once. The sample was CD4+ or CD8+ T cells sorted from blood, taken in a trial of the OX40 agonist ivuxolimab. The receptors were sampled from an adult with an advanced solid tumor such as melanoma, head and neck, liver or kidney cancer.

The chain is built from TRBV6-5 and TRBJ1-2; D is possibly TRBD1 (6 bases). V was shortened by 0 bases and J by 4 bases, with 12 bases between the two germline ends. Germline CDR1 is MNHEY and CDR2 is SVGAGI. CDR3 length equals 15 residues. CDR3 amino acids: CASSYSNTGLYGYTF. The CDR3, as DNA: TGTGCCAGCAGTTACTCTAACACAGGGCTCTATGGCTACACCTTC.

The chain joins TRBV19 to TRBJ2-2; the D is unclear. This CDR3 region has 14 residues. Germline V gene data show CDR1 as LNHDA and CDR2 as SQIVND (reference sequence). The ends were cut back, 0 bases at V and 4 bases at J, with 6 bases in the middle. The CDR3 sequence: CASSIDQVTGELFF. The CDR3 coding sequence is TGTGCCAGTAGTATAGACCAAGTCACCGGGGAGCTGTTTTTT.

The sample holds one count of this clone. V is TRBV28 and J is TRBJ2-7, with D possibly TRBD1 on 5 matching bases. The CDR3 loop spans 15 amino acids. V lost 4 bases and J 5 bases, leaving 18 bases between the germline ends. Per the germline V gene, CDR1 is MDHEN and CDR2 is SYDVKM. The CDR3 nucleotides are TGTGCCAGCAGTTCAGACCCGCGGCAGGGCCACGAGCAGTACTTC. This sequence encodes CASSSDPRQGHEQYF.

The chain recombines TRBV6-1 with TRBJ2-7; the D call may be TRBD1 or TRBD2 (5 bases each). V was pared by 4 bases and J by 3 bases, with 10 bases between. The V gene's germline CDR1 is MNHNS and CDR2 SASEGT. The CDR3 spans 13 residues. The CDR3 sequence is CASSAGRSYEQYF. CDR3 coding DNA: TGTGCCAGCAGTGCGGGACGGAGCTACGAGCAGTACTTC.

This rearrangement joins TRBV9 to TRBJ1-1, with TRBD1 as a possible D gene (5 bases). V lost 4 bases to trimming and J lost 0 bases, with 10 bases between them. The CDR3 is made up of 14 amino acids. The germline gives CDR1 SGDLS, CDR2 YYNGEE. The CDR3 region is CASSPKGLNTEAFF. The CDR3 DNA reads as TGTGCCAGCAGCCCCAAGGGGCTGAACACTGAAGCTTTCTTT. The variable domain in full, completed from reference TRBV9 and TRBJ1-1, reads DSGVTQTPKHLITATGQRVTLRCSPRSGDLSVYWYQQSLDQGLQFLIQYYNGEERAKGNILERFSAQQFPDLHSELNLSSLELGDSALYFCASSPKGLNTEAFFGQGTRLTVV.

The chain combines TRBV7-9 with TRBJ2-7, with 8 nucleotides matching TRBD1. In germline, CDR1 is SEHNR, CDR2 FQNEAQ (reference sequence). The CDR3 totals 15 residues. The ends lost 6 bases at V and 3 bases at J; junction bases unmatched: 10. CDR3 DNA sequence: TGTGCCAGCAGACTGGGTGCAGGGGGCGACTACGAGCAGTACTTC. It specifies CASRLGAGGDYEQYF.

This clone came up once. The chain joins TRBV4-2 to TRBJ2-5; 11 bases fit TRBD1. CDR1 is LGHNA and CDR2 is YNFKEQ in the germline V gene. CDR3 length: 14 residues. Trimming at V came to 5 bases and at J to 3 bases, leaving 2 bases not matched to a gene. The CDR3: CASSWDRGKETQYF. The CDR3 coding sequence is TGTGCCAGCAGCTGGGACAGGGGGAAAGAGACCCAGTACTTC.

The chain joins TRBV28 to TRBJ1-6; D perhaps matches TRBD1 (6 bases). In germline, CDR1 is MDHEN, CDR2 SYDVKM. V gave up 7 bases and J gave up 0 bases, with 13 bases separating them. The CDR3 extends over 16 amino acids. The CDR3 region has the DNA TGTGCCAGCACTGAGGACAGAGGCTCCTATAATTCACCCCTCCACTTT. Translated, it gives CASTEDRGSYNSPLHF.

The chain links TRBV27 to TRBJ1-5, with 12 bases matching TRBD1. Trimming removed 6 bases from V and 6 bases from J; junction bases left unmatched: 6. Germline assignment: CDR1 MNHEY and CDR2 SMNVEV (reference sequence). This CDR3 region has 15 residues. The CDR3 loop reads CASRSGTGGFQPQHF. The CDR3, as DNA: TGTGCCAGCAGGTCCGGGACAGGGGGCTTTCAGCCCCAGCATTTT.

For the CDR3, the DNA is TGTGCCAGTAGTACCTACAAGGCAAACTCTGGAAACACCATATATTTT. Translated: CASSTYKANSGNTIYF. The chain is built from TRBV19 and TRBJ1-3; D remains unclear. Trimming cost V 4 bases and J 0 bases, with 13 bases left between them. This CDR3 contains 16 residues. CDR1 and CDR2 from the germline V gene are LNHDA and SQIVND (reference sequence).

CDR3 amino acids: CASSEWGEVYEQYF. The CDR3 DNA reads TGTGCCAGCAGTGAATGGGGGGAAGTCTACGAGCAGTACTTC. The chain recombines TRBV25-1 with TRBJ2-7, with a tentative D call TRBD2 (6 bases). The germline V and J ends were trimmed by 1 base and 3 bases, with 10 bases remaining between them. Germline CDR1 MGHDK, CDR2 SYGVNS. This CDR3 contains 14 residues.

The chain employs TRBV7-9 and TRBJ1-5, with D perhaps matching TRBD1 (6 bases). The CDR3 runs to 14 residues. Deletions cut 10 bases from V and 4 bases from J, with 17 bases between. Per germline, CDR1 SEHNR and CDR2 FQNEAQ (reference sequence). CDR3: CATTEDSSNQPQHF. The CDR3 coding sequence is TGTGCCACAACAGAGGACAGTAGTAATCAGCCCCAGCATTTT.

V is TRBV29-1 and J is TRBJ1-2, with D possibly matching TRBD1 (5 bases). Trimming removed 2 bases at V and 3 bases at J, with 7 bases between. This CDR3 contains 12 residues. Germline V gene sequence: CDR1 SQVTM, CDR2 ANQGSEA. Written as DNA, the CDR3 is TGCAGCGTTGAACCGGGGGACTATGGCTACACCTTC. This gives the protein CSVEPGDYGYTF.

V is TRBV30 and J is TRBJ1-3; D not resolved. The CDR3 extends over 12 amino acids. Germline V lookup: CDR1 GTSNPN, CDR2 SVGIG (reference sequence). Trimming left V 1 base short and J 7 bases short, with 8 bases between. Here the CDR3 reads CAWSGSRNTIYF. The CDR3 DNA follows: TGTGCCTGGAGTGGCTCCCGGAACACCATATATTTT.

This chain uses TRBV28 with TRBJ2-7; D might be TRBD1 (6 bases). This CDR3 is 16 amino acids long. V was shortened by 7 bases and J by 2 bases, with 21 bases between the two germline ends. Germline values: CDR1 MDHEN, CDR2 SYDVKM. CDR3 residues: CASTGPRTALPYEQYF. The CDR3 DNA is TGTGCCAGCACTGGTCCTCGGACAGCGCTTCCCTACGAGCAGTACTTC.

The chain couples TRBV7-9 to TRBJ1-5, with D unresolved. CDR3 length: 15 amino acids. The germline CDR1 and CDR2 sequences are SEHNR and FQNEAQ (reference sequence). The V end was cut by 4 bases, the J end by 1 base, with 11 bases between. The CDR3 DNA reads as TGTGCCAGCAGCTGGGAGGGATTGAGCAATCAGCCCCAGCATTTT. Its protein is CASSWEGLSNQPQHF.

This chain links TRBV11-3 with TRBJ1-1; the D is unclear. The CDR3 consists of 13 residues. Germline-derived CDR1 and CDR2 are SGHNT and YENEEA. V was clipped by 6 bases and J by 14 bases, with 22 bases between them. In DNA form, the CDR3 reads TGTGCCAGCAGTCCCGGGGATCTTTCGGCTACATTCTTT. This codes for CASSPGDLSATFF.

V gene TRBV28 combines with J gene TRBJ2-4, with D possibly being TRBD1 or TRBD2 (6 bases each). Germline assignment: CDR1 MDHEN and CDR2 SYDVKM. V was clipped by 3 bases and J by 3 bases, with 27 bases between them. CDR3 length: 20 residues. The CDR3 spells CASSFQSINRERGGKNIQYF. CDR3 DNA: TGTGCCAGCAGTTTCCAATCCATCAACAGGGAGAGGGGAGGCAAAAACATTCAGTACTTC.

The chain uses TRBV5-6 and TRBJ1-1; maybe TRBD1 (5 bases). This CDR3 spans 14 amino acids. The V gene lost 1 base and the J gene lost 4 bases, with 11 bases spanning the gap. CDR1 and CDR2 (germline): SGHDT, YYEEEE. CDR3: CASSLLYGGTEAFF. CDR3 bases: TGTGCCAGCAGCTTGCTGTACGGGGGCACTGAAGCTTTCTTT.

V is TRBV5-4 and J is TRBJ2-5; D may be TRBD2 (5 bases). The CDR3 sequence is 15 residues long. The germline V and J ends were trimmed by 1 base and 2 bases, with 12 bases remaining between them. Germline V gene lookup returns CDR1 SGHNT and CDR2 YYREEE (reference sequence). CDR3 coding DNA: TGTGCCAGCAGCTTGCCCGGGGTAGAGCAAGAGACCCAGTACTTC. Translated: CASSLPGVEQETQYF.

The sample holds one count of this clone. The V call is TRBV7-9, the J call TRBJ2-7; D could derive from TRBD1 or TRBD2 (6 bases each). V was shortened by 4 bases and J by 2 bases, with 21 bases between the two germline ends. Germline CDR1 and CDR2: SEHNR and FQNEAQ (reference sequence). There are 17 residues in the CDR3. Written as DNA, the CDR3 is TGTGCCAGCAGCTCTAGGACCGGGACAAGGGGGGCCTACGAGCAGTACTTC. Protein product: CASSSRTGTRGAYEQYF.

The chain has TRBV4-3 and TRBJ2-5, with D maybe TRBD2 (6 bases). Germline lookup yields CDR1 LGHNA and CDR2 YSLEER. The CDR3 has 14 residues. Trimming pared 4 bases from V and 4 bases from J, leaving 13 bases between. The CDR3 DNA follows: TGCGCCAGCAGCCCCTCCGGGGGTGGAGAGACCCAGTACTTC. Translated: CASSPSGGGETQYF.

This chain joins TRBV7-8 and TRBJ2-7; D unclear. The CDR3 totals 13 residues. Germline V CDR1 and CDR2: SGHVS, FQNEAQ. V shed 1 base and J shed 0 bases, with 4 bases lying between them. The CDR3 bases are TGTGCCAGCAGCTTAGTAGCCTCCTACGAGCAGTACTTC. Protein sequence: CASSLVASYEQYF.

CDR3 region: CASSLAEGGAYEQYF. CDR3 bases: TGTGCCAGCAGCTTAGCAGAGGGGGGGGCCTACGAGCAGTACTTC. The chain is built from TRBV5-6 and TRBJ2-7; D possibly corresponds to TRBD2 (7 bases). CDR3 size: 15 residues. Per the germline V gene, CDR1 is SGHDT and CDR2 is YYEEEE. The V end was cut by 2 bases, the J end by 2 bases, with 14 bases between.

The chain uses TRBV25-1 and TRBJ2-3, with unresolved D. V was pared by 0 bases and J by 2 bases, with 6 bases between. The CDR3 length is 14 residues. Germline loops: CDR1 MGHDK, CDR2 SYGVNS. In nucleotides, the CDR3 is TGTGCCAGCAGTGAATATGCCCTCACAGATACGCAGTATTTT. This codes for CASSEYALTDTQYF.

This chain joins TRBV27 and TRBJ2-1, with 8 bases identical to TRBD1. Germline V gene lookup returns CDR1 MNHEY and CDR2 SMNVEV (reference sequence). The CDR3 totals 14 residues. Trimming cost V 8 bases and J 8 bases; bases outside gene matches: 11. The CDR3 loop reads CASATGAEGHEQFF. CDR3 DNA sequence: TGTGCCAGCGCGACAGGGGCTGAAGGTCATGAGCAGTTCTTC.